This T cell receptor (beta chain) was sequenced during a study of CD8+ T cells in alopecia areata. Treatment given: oral pan-JAK inhibitor, 5-10 mg twice daily. Alopecia areata patients provided lesional scalp punch biopsies and peripheral blood. Following RNA extraction, reverse transcription yielded cDNA that acted as the sequencing template. Method: immunoSEQ multiplex PCR; TCRdb's copy keeps in-frame clones and lacks some. Of 190,000 or so clones detected, 60% appear once; the ten largest clones hold approximately 3.3%. Sample: CD4+ T cells sorted from blood, taken at week 4, from a patient treated with tofacitinib. This sequence originates from a human donor with alopecia areata.

Written as DNA, the CDR3 is TGTGCCAGCAGCCCCCCGTTTAGACTGGGGACTGAAGCTTTCTTT. Translated: CASSPPFRLGTEAFF. This chain uses TRBV7-9 with TRBJ1-1; the D is unclear. Looked up from germline, CDR1 is SEHNR and CDR2 is FQNEAQ (reference sequence). V lost 5 bases, J lost 5 bases, and 18 bases lay in between. This CDR3 has 15 residues.